The 13 T cell receptor beta chains given below trace back to one sample, sequenced in a study of blood T cell repertoires in COVID-19. The repertoire was sequenced with immunoSEQ multiplex PCR; TCRdb's copy has only in-frame clones and lacks some. The table records fewer than 200,000 clones, more than 75% of them present only once. Sequenced: PBMCs or T cells enriched from blood (not recorded which). The receptors here all came from a woman between 45 and 60 years old who had recovered from COVID-19.

The chain links TRBV6-5 to TRBJ2-5; a weak D match, TRBD2 (6 bases). This CDR3 contains 14 residues. V lost 2 bases to trimming and J lost 3 bases, with 10 bases between them. Germline loops: CDR1 MNHEY, CDR2 SVGAGI. The CDR3 DNA reads as TGTGCCAGCAGTTACGCGGGACCTAAAGAGACCCAGTACTTC. This translates into CASSYAGPKETQYF.

This chain joins TRBV29-1 and TRBJ1-2; no firm D call. V was clipped by 4 bases and J by 0 bases, with 12 bases between them. The CDR3 runs 14 residues. Germline V CDR1 and CDR2: SQVTM, ANQGSEA. The CDR3 loop is CSVVLWETNYGYTF. CDR3 sequence (DNA): TGCAGCGTTGTCCTTTGGGAGACTAACTATGGCTACACCTTC.

This chain connects TRBV3-1 (or the pseudogene TRBV3-2) to TRBJ2-1; D unresolved. This CDR3 comprises 14 residues. The V end was cut by 7 bases, the J end by 9 bases, with 19 bases between. The germline V gene encodes CDR1 LGHDT and CDR2 YNNKEL (reference sequence). The CDR3 loop is CASNPGSMMGEQFF. The CDR3 bases are TGTGCCAGCAATCCCGGGTCAATGATGGGTGAGCAGTTCTTC.

The chain couples TRBV28 to TRBJ2-1; 10 nucleotides align to TRBD1. This CDR3 spans 15 amino acids. Trimming removed 5 bases from V and 6 bases from J; junction bases left unmatched: 7. CDR1 MDHEN and CDR2 SYDVKM come from the germline V gene. The CDR3 DNA sequence: TGTGCCAGCAGTGGGGGACAGGGGAGGATCAATGAGCAGTTCTTC. Amino acids: CASSGGQGRINEQFF.

This CDR3 reads CASYRQVDNEQFF. The CDR3, as DNA: TGTGCCAGCTATAGACAGGTCGACAATGAGCAGTTCTTC. The V and J genes are TRBV5-4 and TRBJ2-1, with D maybe TRBD1 (6 bases). The germline V gene encodes CDR1 SGHNT and CDR2 YYREEE (reference sequence). Trimming took off 7 bases at V and 5 bases at J, with 13 bases between the two ends. The CDR3 has 13 residues. Looking up the rest from reference TRBV5-4 and TRBJ2-1 gives the full variable domain: ETGVTQSPTHLIKTRGQQVTLRCSSQSGHNTVSWYQQALGQGPQFIFQYYREEENGRGNFPPRFSGLQFPNYSSELNVNALELDDSALYLCASYRQVDNEQFFGPGTRLTVL.

V and J are TRBV15 and TRBJ1-1; D is uncertain. The V gene lost 2 bases and the J gene lost 1 base, with 8 bases spanning the gap. Germline V gene lookup returns CDR1 LNHNV and CDR2 YYDKDF (reference sequence). The CDR3 is 14 amino acids. The CDR3 bases are TGTGCCACCAGCAGAAGCGGGAAGAACACTGAAGCTTTCTTT. This sequence encodes CATSRSGKNTEAFF.

This clone showed up just once. The DNA of the CDR3 is TGTGCCAGAACCGGGACAGGGGTACTTCGGGAGCAGTACTTC. Translating it yields CARTGTGVLREQYF. This chain uses TRBV6-5 with TRBJ2-7; 10 bases match TRBD1. This CDR3 is built from 14 residues. The V segment lost 9 bases and the J segment 7 bases; nucleotides outside the gene matches: 12. From germline, CDR1 is MNHEY and CDR2 SVGAGI.

The chain uses TRBV19 and TRBJ1-4; 7 nucleotides align to TRBD1. The CDR3 is 14 residues long. Per germline, CDR1 LNHDA and CDR2 SQIVND (reference sequence). Trimming removed 2 bases from V and 6 bases from J; junction bases left unmatched: 3. DNA for the CDR3: TGTGCCAGTAGTATACAGACAGGGTATGAAAAACTGTTTTTT. Its protein product is CASSIQTGYEKLFF.

This clone appeared many times. The chain employs TRBV6-2 or TRBV6-3 and TRBJ1-1; TRBD1 might be the D (6 bases). Between the trimmed V and J ends, which lost 5 bases and 4 bases, there was a span of 11 bases. CDR1 is MNHEY and CDR2 is SVGEGT in the germline V gene. This CDR3 is built from 13 residues. The CDR3 region is CASSSPGATEAFF. The CDR3, as DNA: TGTGCCAGCAGTAGTCCAGGGGCCACTGAAGCTTTCTTT.

This chain joins TRBV30 and TRBJ2-1, with 9 positions matching TRBD2. V dropped 4 bases and J dropped 4; count of bases not matched to a gene: 8. This CDR3 comprises 15 residues. The germline CDR1 and CDR2 sequences are GTSNPN and SVGIG (reference sequence). This CDR3 reads CAWTTAGGGYNEQFF. The CDR3 DNA reads as TGTGCCTGGACCACAGCGGGGGGTGGGTACAATGAGCAGTTCTTC.

The chain recombines TRBV12-3 or TRBV12-4 with TRBJ1-2; D is uncertain. V was trimmed by 3 bases and J by 6 bases, leaving 8 bases between them. The CDR3 loop spans 12 amino acids. CDR3 protein: CASSFRIHGYTF. The CDR3 DNA reads TGTGCCAGCAGTTTCAGAATCCATGGCTACACCTTC.

This clone was seen a few times. This chain connects TRBV5-4 to TRBJ1-1, with D tentatively TRBD1 (6 bases). There are 14 residues in the CDR3. The germline CDR1 and CDR2 sequences are SGHNT and YYREEE (reference sequence). V was cut by 4 bases and J by 3 bases, with 13 bases left in between. In nucleotides, the CDR3 is TGTGCCAGCAGCCTGGGGGCGGGGGACACTGAAGCTTTCTTT. This gives the protein CASSLGAGDTEAFF.

The gene calls are TRBV7-8 and TRBJ2-1, with 12 bases fitting TRBD2. This CDR3 is 19 amino acids long. Germline values: CDR1 SGHVS, CDR2 FQNEAQ. J gave up 5 bases and V 5 bases, and 16 bases lay outside the gene matches. Here the CDR3 DNA reads TGTGCCAGCAGCCGATTTTTGACTAGCGGGAGCGGAGGCCACAATGAGCAGTTCTTC. It encodes CASSRFLTSGSGGHNEQFF.